This T cell receptor beta chain is drawn from a study of CD8 T cells in ankylosing spondylitis. This clonotype appeared many times. The target antigen is unknown. CDR3 length equals 16 residues. Germline V gives CDR1 SGHRS, CDR2 YFSETQ. V lost 3 bases, J lost 2 bases, and 5 bases stayed unmatched. TCRdb independently ran MiXCR on the 5' RACE reads; one entry per CDR3 protein. There are 100,000 to 150,000 distinct CDR3 sequences in the sample; approximately 9.7% occur only once, and 3% to 4% lies in the top ten. Findings and limits, study-wide: Disease-linked clones were found to be CD8+ and relatively rare in peripheral blood.

This TCR was sampled from a male donor with ankylosing spondylitis or in good health (not recorded which). The rearrangement links TRBV5-1 to TRBJ1-1; 12 bases match TRBD1. The material sequenced was blood, either unsorted or a sorted T cell fraction (not recorded which). The CDR3, as DNA: TGCGCCAGCAGCTGGGGGACAGGGGGCGGAAACACTGAAGCTTTCTTT. It yields the protein CASSWGTGGGNTEAFF. Using reference TRBV5-1 and TRBJ1-1 for the parts outside the CDR3, the full variable domain is KAGVTQTPRYLIKTRGQQVTLSCSPISGHRSVSWYQQTPGQGLQFLFEYFSETQRNKGNFPGRFSGRQFSNSRSEMNVSTLELGDSALYLCASSWGTGGGNTEAFFGQGTRLTVV.